This T cell receptor (beta chain) comes out of a study of blood T cell repertoires in COVID-19. Sequenced by immunoSEQ multiplex PCR; TCRdb stores in-frame clones only, minus some. The sample has over 130,000 clones, 60% to 85% seen once. Germline CDR1 is SGHNT and CDR2 is YYREEE (reference sequence). The V segment lost 4 bases and the J segment 7 bases; nucleotides outside the gene matches: 7. The CDR3 contains 13 residues. V and J are TRBV5-4 and TRBJ1-1; 7 bases line up with TRBD1. The sequenced sample consisted of peripheral blood. The receptor was derived from a woman of 80 years or more with active or convalescent COVID-19. The CDR3 DNA sequence: TGTGCCAGCAGCCTGGGACAGAGAAGTGAAGCTTTCTTT. Translation: CASSLGQRSEAFF.